This T cell receptor (beta chain) was captured by sequencing in a study of blood T cell repertoires in COVID-19. Clones were read by immunoSEQ multiplex PCR, and TCRdb kept only the in-frame ones, dropping some. The sample contains approximately 350,000 clones, around 88% of which appear only once. This CDR3 has 14 residues. Germline loops: CDR1 SGHRS, CDR2 YFSETQ. The V end was cut by 3 bases, the J end by 3 bases, with 9 bases between. Sequencing was performed on peripheral blood. The clonotype comes from a man aged 25 to 40 with active or convalescent COVID-19. This chain links TRBV5-1 with TRBJ2-2, with no clear D. The CDR3 DNA reads TGCGCCAGCAGCTCCGGGTATGACACCGGGGAGCTGTTTTTT. It yields the protein CASSSGYDTGELFF.